The present T cell receptor beta chain was sequenced within a study of Ad26.COV2.S vaccination and SARS-CoV-2 variants. On the study more broadly: Vaccine-arm donor from the placebo-controlled COV1001 Ad26.COV2.S trial. The vaccine Ad26.COV2.S was put into the muscle once, or twice with 56 days between.

This clone was picked up one time. Treatment described: some 20 received Ad26.COV2.S at low or high dose, single or two shots; a few received placebo; per-sample allocation not given. Sampling was done on day 63 after the first vaccine or placebo injection. Using immunoSEQ multiplex PCR, the repertoire was profiled, and TCRdb retains in-frame clones only, with some absent. This sample carries around 310,000 clones, about 90% of them seen once, and the ten largest clones take roughly 6%. Germline V CDR1 and CDR2: MNHEY, SVGEGT. With 6 bases clipped from V and 6 bases from J, the junction kept 9 bases outside the gene matches. The CDR3 totals 16 residues.

This receptor was taken from a person between 18 and 65 years old who received the Ad26.COV2.S COVID-19 vaccine or a placebo. This specimen consisted of peripheral blood, obtained in a trial of Ad26.COV2.S vaccine versus placebo. The chain is built from TRBV6-2 or TRBV6-3 and TRBJ2-3; 13 positions agree with TRBD2. Here the CDR3 reads CASSPGLAGVADTQYF. The CDR3 coding sequence is TGTGCCAGCAGCCCCGGACTAGCGGGAGTTGCGGATACGCAGTATTTT.